This TCR beta chain was observed in a study of cytomegalovirus exposure and HLA in healthy donors. The study ran its PCR with 60 Vbeta and 13 Jbeta primers. Only in-frame clones appear in the TCRdb table, and some are missing; sequencing was by immunoSEQ multiplex PCR. The data contain fewer than 200,000 clones, around three quarters of them singletons. Remarks on this clone: Its antigen is currently unknown.

Study-level points and caveats: Most likely, a cluster of highly shared sequence variants arose as a sequencing artifact. According to an earlier analysis, most TCR beta V segments yielded productive rearrangements about 90% or about 30% of the time. With further analysis later on, most CMV-associated TCR beta chains appeared HLA-restricted.

In germline, CDR1 is KGHSH, CDR2 LQKENI. The V end lost 3 bases, the J end lost 0 bases, and 8 bases lay between the germline ends. The length of the CDR3 is 14 residues. This receptor was obtained from a man between 40 and 49 years old in good health and CMV-seronegative. Sequenced material: PBMCs. This chain joins TRBV18 and TRBJ1-2; D is undetermined. The CDR3 spells CASSPSTTNYGYTF. The DNA of the CDR3 is TGTGCCAGCTCACCCTCGACAACTAACTATGGCTACACCTTC.